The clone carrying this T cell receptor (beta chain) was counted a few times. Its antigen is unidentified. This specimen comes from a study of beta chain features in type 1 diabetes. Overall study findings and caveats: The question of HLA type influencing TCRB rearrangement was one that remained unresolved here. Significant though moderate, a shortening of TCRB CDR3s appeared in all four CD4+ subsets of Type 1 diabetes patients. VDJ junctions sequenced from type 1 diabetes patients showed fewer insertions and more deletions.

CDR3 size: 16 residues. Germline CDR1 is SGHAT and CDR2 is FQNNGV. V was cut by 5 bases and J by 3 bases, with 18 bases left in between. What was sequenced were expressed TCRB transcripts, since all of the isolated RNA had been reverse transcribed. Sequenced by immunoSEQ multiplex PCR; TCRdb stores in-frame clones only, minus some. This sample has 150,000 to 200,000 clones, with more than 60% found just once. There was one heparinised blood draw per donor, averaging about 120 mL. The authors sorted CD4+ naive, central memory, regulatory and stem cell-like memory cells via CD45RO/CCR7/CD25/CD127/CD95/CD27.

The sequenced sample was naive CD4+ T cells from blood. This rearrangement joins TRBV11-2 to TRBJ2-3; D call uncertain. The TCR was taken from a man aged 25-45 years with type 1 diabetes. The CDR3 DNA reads TGTGCCAGCAGCGTCCTGGCGTCCAATGAGACAGATACGCAGTATTTT. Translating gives CASSVLASNETDTQYF.